This T cell receptor (beta chain) was recorded in a study of blood T cell repertoires in COVID-19. This CDR3 has 14 amino acids. Looked up from germline, CDR1 is SGHVS and CDR2 is FQNEAQ. The V end was cut by 4 bases, the J end by 5 bases, with 14 bases between. Original analysis: By means of reference gene primer amplification, nucleated cell counts were estimated. Some clones are missing from TCRdb's copy, which holds only in-frame ones; the method was immunoSEQ multiplex PCR. V and J calls and clone size are given by that table; D and trimming were obtained from the DNA. The data contain some 180,000 clones, almost 90% of them singletons.

The J gene is TRBJ1-2, the V gene TRBV7-8, with a possible D match to TRBD1 (6 bases). The receptor was isolated from a man in his fifties or sixties with acute or convalescent COVID-19. The specimen was peripheral blood. The CDR3 coding sequence is TGTGCCAGCAGCTCCACCGGACAGAGTTATGGCTACACCTTC. This encodes CASSSTGQSYGYTF.